The rows below give T cell receptor beta chains drawn from one sample of a study of CD8+CD57+ T cells in acquired aplastic anemia. Each CDR3 protein gets one entry after TCRdb re-called the reads with MiXCR. This table has 150,000 to 200,000 distinct CDR3 sequences, 64% appearing once. The sample was sorted CD4+, CD8+, or CD8+CD57+ T cells (not recorded which) from PBMCs. Every receptor here comes from a human donor with severe aplastic anemia or a healthy control (not recorded which). Both conserved end residues are part of each CDR3. Each record gives: V gene, D gene, J gene, clone size, CDR3 DNA, CDR3 protein. A D gene is named only where the DNA matches it firmly. The size entry is marked missing in some rows and otherwise reads once, few, many or a size class.

TRBV12-3/TRBV12-4,TRBD1,TRBJ2-3,many,TGTGCCAGCAGTTGGGACAGGGGGGAGACAGATACGCAGTATTTT,CASSWDRGETDTQYF
TRBV6-5,.,TRBJ2-7,few,TGTGCCAGCAGTTACGGACAGAGCTCCTACGAGCAGTACTTC,CASSYGQSSYEQYF
TRBV9,.,TRBJ2-7,few,TGTGCCAGCAGCCTAGAGGCGACTTCCCACGAGCAGTACTTC,CASSLEATSHEQYF
TRBV5-1,.,TRBJ2-7,.,TGCGCCAGCACAGGGGTGAATACCTACGAGCAGTACTTC,CASTGVNTYEQYF
TRBV7-2,.,TRBJ2-1,.,TGTGCCAGCAGCTTAAGAGCAGGGAAGAATGAGCAGTTCTTC,CASSLRAGKNEQFF
TRBV10-3,TRBD2,TRBJ2-1,.,TGTGCCATCCGGGCGGGGGGGCCCCATGAGCAGTTCTTC,CAIRAGGPHEQFF
TRBV7-8,TRBD2,TRBJ2-3,.,TGTGCCAGCATGCCCAGCGGGGGCGATACGCAGTATTTT,CASMPSGGDTQYF
TRBV2,.,TRBJ2-7,few,TGTGCCAGCAGGGACAGCTCCTACGAGCAGTACTTC,CASRDSSYEQYF
TRBV9,.,TRBJ2-5,once,TGTGCCAGCAGCGTAGGGGGTAGCAGTGAGACCCAGTACTTC,CASSVGGSSETQYF
TRBV7-3,.,TRBJ2-1,.,TGTGCCAGCAGCTTCGGCGGCTGGGGGAATGAGCAGTTCTTC,CASSFGGWGNEQFF
TRBV7-9,.,TRBJ2-2,few,TGCGCCAGCAGCCAAGATGGAGGACGGAACTTTTTGGACACCGGGGAGCTGTTTTTT,CASSQDGGRNFLDTGELFF